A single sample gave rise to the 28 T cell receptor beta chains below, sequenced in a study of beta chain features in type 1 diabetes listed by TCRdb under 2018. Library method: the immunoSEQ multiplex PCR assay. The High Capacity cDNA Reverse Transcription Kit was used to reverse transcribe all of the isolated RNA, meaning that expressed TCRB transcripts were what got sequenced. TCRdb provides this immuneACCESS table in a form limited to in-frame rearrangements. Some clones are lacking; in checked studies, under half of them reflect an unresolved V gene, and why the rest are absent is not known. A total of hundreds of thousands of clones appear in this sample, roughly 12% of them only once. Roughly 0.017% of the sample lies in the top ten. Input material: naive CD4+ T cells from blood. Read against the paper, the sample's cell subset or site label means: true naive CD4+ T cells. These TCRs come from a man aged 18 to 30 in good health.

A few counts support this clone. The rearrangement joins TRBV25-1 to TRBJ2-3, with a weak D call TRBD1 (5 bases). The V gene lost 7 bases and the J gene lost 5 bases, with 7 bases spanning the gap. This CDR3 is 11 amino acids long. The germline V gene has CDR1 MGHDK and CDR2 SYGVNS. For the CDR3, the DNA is TGTGCCAGCACAAGGGGAGATACGCAGTATTTT. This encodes CASTRGDTQYF.

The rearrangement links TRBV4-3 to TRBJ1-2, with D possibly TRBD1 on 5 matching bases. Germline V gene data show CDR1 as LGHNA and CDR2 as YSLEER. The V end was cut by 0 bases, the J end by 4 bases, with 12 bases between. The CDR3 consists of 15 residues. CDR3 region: CASSQEWQGSYGYTF. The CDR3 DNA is TGCGCCAGCAGCCAAGAGTGGCAGGGTAGCTATGGCTACACCTTC.

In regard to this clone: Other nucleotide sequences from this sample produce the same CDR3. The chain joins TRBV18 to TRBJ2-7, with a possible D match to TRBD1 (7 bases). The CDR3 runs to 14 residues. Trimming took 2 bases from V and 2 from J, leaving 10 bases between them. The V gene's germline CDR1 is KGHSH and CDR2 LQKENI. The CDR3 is CASSPAGQTYEQYF. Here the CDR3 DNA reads TGTGCCAGCTCACCAGCGGGACAGACCTACGAGCAGTACTTC.

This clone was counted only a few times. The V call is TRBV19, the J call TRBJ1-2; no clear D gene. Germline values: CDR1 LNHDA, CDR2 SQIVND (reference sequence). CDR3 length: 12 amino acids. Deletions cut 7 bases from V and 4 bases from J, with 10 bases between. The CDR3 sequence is CASTTDTYGYTF. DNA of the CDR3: TGTGCCAGTACTACCGACACCTATGGCTACACCTTC.

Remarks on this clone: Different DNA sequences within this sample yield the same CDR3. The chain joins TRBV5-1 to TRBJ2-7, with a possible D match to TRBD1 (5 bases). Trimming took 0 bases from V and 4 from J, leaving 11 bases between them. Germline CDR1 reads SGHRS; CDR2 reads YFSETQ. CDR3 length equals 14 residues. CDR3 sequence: CASSLVQGGYEQYF. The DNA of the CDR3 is TGCGCCAGCAGCTTGGTCCAGGGTGGGTACGAGCAGTACTTC.

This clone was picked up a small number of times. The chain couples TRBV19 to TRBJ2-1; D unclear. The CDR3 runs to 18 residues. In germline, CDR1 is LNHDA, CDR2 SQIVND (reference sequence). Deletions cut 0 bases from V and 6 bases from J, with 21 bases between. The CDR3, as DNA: TGTGCCAGTAGTATAGAGGCAGGTCCCGGAATTTTGGGCAATGAGCAGTTCTTC. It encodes CASSIEAGPGILGNEQFF.

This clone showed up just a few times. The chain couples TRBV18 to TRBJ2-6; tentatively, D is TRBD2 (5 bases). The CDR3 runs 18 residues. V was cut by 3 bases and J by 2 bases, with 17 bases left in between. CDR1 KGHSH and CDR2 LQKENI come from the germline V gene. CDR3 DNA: TGTGCCAGCTCACCGACCGGTGTGGGAGCGACTGGGGCCAACGTCCTGACTTTC. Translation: CASSPTGVGATGANVLTF.

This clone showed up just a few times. For the CDR3, the DNA is TGTGCCAGCAGCTTACGAGCGGGAGGATTTTCAGATACGCAGTATTTT. This gives the protein CASSLRAGGFSDTQYF. The chain combines TRBV7-9 with TRBJ2-3, with 9 nucleotides matching TRBD2. CDR3 size: 16 residues. Trimming removed 2 bases from V and 4 bases from J; junction bases left unmatched: 7. Germline V gives CDR1 SEHNR, CDR2 FQNEAQ (reference sequence).

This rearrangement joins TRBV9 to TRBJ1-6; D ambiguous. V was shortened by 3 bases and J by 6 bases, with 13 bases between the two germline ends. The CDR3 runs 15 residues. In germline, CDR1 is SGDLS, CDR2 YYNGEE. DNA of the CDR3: TGTGCCAGCAGCGCCCCCATCACTGCTAATTCACCCCTCCACTTT. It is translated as CASSAPITANSPLHF. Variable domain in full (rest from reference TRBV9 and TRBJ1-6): DSGVTQTPKHLITATGQRVTLRCSPRSGDLSVYWYQQSLDQGLQFLIQYYNGEERAKGNILERFSAQQFPDLHSELNLSSLELGDSALYFCASSAPITANSPLHFGNGTRLTVT.

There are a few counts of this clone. The CDR3 DNA sequence: TGTGCCAGCAGCTTAGGGGGACAGAGCACAGATACGCAGTATTTT. Amino acids: CASSLGGQSTDTQYF. The rearrangement links TRBV7-9 to TRBJ2-3; 7 nucleotides line up with TRBD1. This CDR3 comprises 15 residues. Germline CDR1 and CDR2: SEHNR and FQNEAQ (reference sequence). J gave up 0 bases and V 1 base, and 1 base lay outside the gene matches.

CDR3 nucleotides: TGTGCCTGGAGCGAAATACTCAACTCCAGGGACAATCAGCCCCAGCATTTT. Protein: CAWSEILNSRDNQPQHF. This chain joins TRBV30 and TRBJ1-5, with D possibly matching TRBD1 (5 bases). V was shortened by 3 bases and J by 3 bases, with 21 bases between the two germline ends. Germline CDR1 GTSNPN, CDR2 SVGIG (reference sequence). The CDR3 is made up of 17 amino acids.

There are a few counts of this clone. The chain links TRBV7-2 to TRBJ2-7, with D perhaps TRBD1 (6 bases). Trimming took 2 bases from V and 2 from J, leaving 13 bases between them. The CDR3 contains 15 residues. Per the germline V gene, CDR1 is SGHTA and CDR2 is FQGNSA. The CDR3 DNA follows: TGTGCCAGCAGCTTAAGGCCAGGGGAAGCCTACGAGCAGTACTTC. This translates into CASSLRPGEAYEQYF.

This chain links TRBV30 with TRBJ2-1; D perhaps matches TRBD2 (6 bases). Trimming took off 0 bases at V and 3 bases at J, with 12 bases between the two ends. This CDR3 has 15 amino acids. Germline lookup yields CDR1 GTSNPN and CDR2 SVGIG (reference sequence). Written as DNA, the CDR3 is TGTGCCTGGAGTGTAGGACGGGGGTTCTACAATGAGCAGTTCTTC. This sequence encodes CAWSVGRGFYNEQFF.

CDR3 sequence: CAWSGTDTQYF. CDR3 in DNA: TGTGCCTGGAGCGGCACAGATACGCAGTATTTT. The chain has TRBV30 and TRBJ2-3, with D uncertain. From germline, CDR1 is GTSNPN and CDR2 SVGIG (reference sequence). Trimming took off 3 bases at V and 1 base at J, with 2 bases between the two ends. This CDR3 has 11 residues.

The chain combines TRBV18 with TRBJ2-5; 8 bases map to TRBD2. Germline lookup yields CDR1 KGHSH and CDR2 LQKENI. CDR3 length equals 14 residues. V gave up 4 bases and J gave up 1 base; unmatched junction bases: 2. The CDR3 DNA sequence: TGTGCCAGCTCACTAACTAGCGGCCAAGAGACCCAGTACTTC. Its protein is CASSLTSGQETQYF.

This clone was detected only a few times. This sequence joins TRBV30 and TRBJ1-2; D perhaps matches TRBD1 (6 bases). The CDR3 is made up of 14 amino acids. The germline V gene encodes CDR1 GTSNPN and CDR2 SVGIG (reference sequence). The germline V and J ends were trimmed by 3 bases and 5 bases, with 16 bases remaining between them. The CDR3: CAWRPGHPGYGYTF. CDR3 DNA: TGTGCCTGGAGACCGGGACACCCGGGGTATGGCTACACCTTC.

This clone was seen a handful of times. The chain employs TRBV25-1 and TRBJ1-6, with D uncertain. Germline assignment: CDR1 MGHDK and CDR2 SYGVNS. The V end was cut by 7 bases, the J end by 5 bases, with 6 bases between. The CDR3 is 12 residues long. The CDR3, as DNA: TGTGCCAGCACGAGGAATAATTCACCCCTCCACTTT. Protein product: CASTRNNSPLHF.

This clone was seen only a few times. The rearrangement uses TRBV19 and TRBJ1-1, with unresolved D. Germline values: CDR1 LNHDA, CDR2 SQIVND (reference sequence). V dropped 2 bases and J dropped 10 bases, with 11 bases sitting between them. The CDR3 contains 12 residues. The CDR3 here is CASSIYGLRAFF. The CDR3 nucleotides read TGTGCCAGTAGTATATACGGTTTGAGAGCTTTCTTT.

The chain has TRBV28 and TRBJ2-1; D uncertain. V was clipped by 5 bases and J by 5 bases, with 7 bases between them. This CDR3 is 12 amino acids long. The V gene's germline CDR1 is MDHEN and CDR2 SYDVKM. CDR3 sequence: CASSLLDNEQFF. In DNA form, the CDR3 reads TGTGCCAGCAGTCTCCTAGACAATGAGCAGTTCTTC. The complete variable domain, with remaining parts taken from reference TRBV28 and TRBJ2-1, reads DVKVTQSSRYLVKRTGEKVFLECVQDMDHENMFWYRQDPGLGLRLIYFSYDVKMKEKGDIPEGYSVSREKKERFSLILESASTNQTSMYLCASSLLDNEQFFGPGTRLTVL.

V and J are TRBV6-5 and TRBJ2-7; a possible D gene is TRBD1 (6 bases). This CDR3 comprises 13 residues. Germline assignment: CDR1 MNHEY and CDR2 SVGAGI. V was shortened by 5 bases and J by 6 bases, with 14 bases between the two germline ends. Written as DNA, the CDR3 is TGTGCCAGCAGTAGGGGGACCGACCGCGAGCAGTACTTC. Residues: CASSRGTDREQYF.

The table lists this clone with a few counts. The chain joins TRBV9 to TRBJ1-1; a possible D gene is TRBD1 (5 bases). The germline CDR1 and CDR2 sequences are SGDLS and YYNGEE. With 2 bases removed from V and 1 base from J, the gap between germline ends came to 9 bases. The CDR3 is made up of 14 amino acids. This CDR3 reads CASSVGQRNTEAFF. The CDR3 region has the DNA TGTGCCAGCAGCGTGGGGCAGAGGAACACTGAAGCTTTCTTT.

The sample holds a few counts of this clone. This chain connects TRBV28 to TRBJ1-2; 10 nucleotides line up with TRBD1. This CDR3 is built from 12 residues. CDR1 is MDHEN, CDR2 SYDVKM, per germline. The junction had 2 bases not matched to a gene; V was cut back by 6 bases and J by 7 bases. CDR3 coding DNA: TGTGCCAGCAGATGGACAGGGGGTGGCTACACCTTC. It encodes CASRWTGGGYTF.

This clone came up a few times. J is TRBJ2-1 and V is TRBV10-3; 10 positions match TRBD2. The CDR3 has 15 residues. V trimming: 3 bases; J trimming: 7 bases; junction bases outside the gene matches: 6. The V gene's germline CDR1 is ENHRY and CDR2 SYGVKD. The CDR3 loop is CAISDLAGVGNEQFF. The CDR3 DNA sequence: TGTGCCATCAGTGACCTAGCGGGAGTTGGTAATGAGCAGTTCTTC.

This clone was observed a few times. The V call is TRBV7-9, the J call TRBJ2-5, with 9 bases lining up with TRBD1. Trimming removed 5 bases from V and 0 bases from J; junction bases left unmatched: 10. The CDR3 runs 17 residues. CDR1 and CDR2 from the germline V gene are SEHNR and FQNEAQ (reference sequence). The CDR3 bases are TGTGCCAGCAGCCCCGGGACAGGGTCAATTTACCAAGAGACCCAGTACTTC. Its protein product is CASSPGTGSIYQETQYF.

DNA of the CDR3: TGTGCCAGTAAAATTAGCGGAACAGATACGCAGTATTTT. Protein: CASKISGTDTQYF. The V call is TRBV25-1, the J call TRBJ2-3; TRBD2 is a possible D gene (6 bases). V shed 9 bases and J shed 3 bases, with 13 bases lying between them. Per germline, CDR1 MGHDK and CDR2 SYGVNS. The length of the CDR3 is 13 residues.

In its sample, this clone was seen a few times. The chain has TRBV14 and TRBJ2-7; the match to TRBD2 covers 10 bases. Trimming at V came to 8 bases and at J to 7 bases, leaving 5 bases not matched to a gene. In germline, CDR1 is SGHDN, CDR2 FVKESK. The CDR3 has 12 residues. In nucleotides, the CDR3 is TGTGCCAGCGGGCGAGCGGGAGGGGAGCAGTACTTC. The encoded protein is CASGRAGGEQYF.

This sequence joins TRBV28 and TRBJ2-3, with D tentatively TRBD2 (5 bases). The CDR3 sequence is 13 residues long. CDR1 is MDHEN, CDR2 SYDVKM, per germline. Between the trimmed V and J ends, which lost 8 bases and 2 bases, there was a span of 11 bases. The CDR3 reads CASRRDATDTQYF. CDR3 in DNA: TGTGCCAGCCGACGGGATGCCACAGATACGCAGTATTTT.

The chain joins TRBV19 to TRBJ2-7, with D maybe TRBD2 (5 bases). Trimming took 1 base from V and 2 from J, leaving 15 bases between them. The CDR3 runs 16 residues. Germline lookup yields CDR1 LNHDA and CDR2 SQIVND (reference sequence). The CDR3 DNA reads TGTGCCAGTAGTATAGGTTCTAGCTCTACGGCCTACGAGCAGTACTTC. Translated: CASSIGSSSTAYEQYF.